This T cell receptor (beta chain) was obtained from a study of shared clonotypes between healthy human individuals. CD45RO-negative cells were positively selected for CCR7, leaving out terminally differentiated effector memory CD45RA+ cells. Sequencing was performed with immunoSEQ multiplex PCR; in TCRdb, only in-frame clones are kept and a portion is missing. Of about 580,000 clones in the sample, roughly 98% were seen once. This CDR3 region has 14 residues. V dropped 5 bases and J dropped 5 bases, with 16 bases sitting between them. Germline V gene data show CDR1 as LNHDA and CDR2 as SQIVND (reference sequence).

The chain joins TRBV19 to TRBJ2-7, with a tentative D call TRBD1 (6 bases). Input material: naive CD8+ T cells sorted from blood. The TCR originated in a man aged 30 to 39 in good health. CDR3: CASSPRTAPNEQYF. In DNA, the CDR3 is TGTGCCAGTAGTCCAAGGACAGCCCCCAACGAGCAGTACTTC.